These 25 T cell receptor beta chains came from one sample sequenced in a study of blood T cell repertoires in COVID-19. Clones were sequenced by immunoSEQ multiplex PCR, and TCRdb holds only the in-frame ones, with some missing. The sample has some 220,000 clones; approximately 92% are singletons. The sample consisted of PBMCs or T cells enriched from blood (not recorded which). These receptor sequences come from a woman younger than 35 in a cohort exposed to, infected with or recovered from COVID-19 (not recorded which).

The chain employs TRBV7-3 and TRBJ2-2; 7 nucleotides align to TRBD1. The junction had 6 bases not matched to a gene; V was cut back by 5 bases and J by 6 bases. This CDR3 contains 14 residues. In germline, CDR1 is SGHTA, CDR2 FQGTGA. CDR3 sequence reads: CASSAEGAAGELFF. CDR3 DNA: TGTGCCAGCAGCGCCGAGGGGGCGGCCGGGGAGCTGTTTTTT.

The J gene is TRBJ1-3, the V gene TRBV7-2, with TRBD1 matching 7 bases. This CDR3 is 14 amino acids long. J was trimmed by 0 bases and V by 6 bases; bases with no gene match: 2. Per germline, CDR1 SGHTA and CDR2 FQGNSA. The CDR3 is CASRPGGSGNTIYF. The DNA of the CDR3 is TGTGCCAGCAGACCAGGGGGCTCTGGAAACACCATATATTTT.

The chain combines TRBV7-3 with TRBJ2-5; 13 bases line up with TRBD2. This CDR3 is 16 amino acids long. J was trimmed by 4 bases and V by 5 bases; bases with no gene match: 7. Germline CDR1 reads SGHTA; CDR2 reads FQGTGA. The CDR3 bases are TGTGCCAGCAGCCCTAATGGACTAGCGGGAGTAGAGACCCAGTACTTC. This codes for CASSPNGLAGVETQYF.

This clone showed up just once. The chain carries TRBV7-8 and TRBJ2-2, with D possibly matching TRBD2 (5 bases). The CDR3 has 17 amino acids. The V end was cut by 0 bases, the J end by 4 bases, with 15 bases between. Germline CDR1 reads SGHVS; CDR2 reads FQNEAQ. The CDR3 protein is CASSLARWGVGTGELFF. Here the CDR3 DNA reads TGTGCCAGCAGCTTAGCGCGGTGGGGAGTAGGCACCGGGGAGCTGTTTTTT.

The rearrangement joins TRBV3-1 (or the pseudogene TRBV3-2) to TRBJ1-2, with D possibly matching TRBD1 (6 bases). This CDR3 is 13 amino acids long. Germline CDR1 is LGHDT and CDR2 is YNNKEL (reference sequence). The germline V and J ends were trimmed by 3 bases and 4 bases, with 9 bases remaining between them. The CDR3 reads CASSHRDTYGYTF. The CDR3 nucleotides are TGTGCCAGCAGCCACCGGGACACCTATGGCTACACCTTC.

V is TRBV5-1 and J is TRBJ2-2, with D perhaps TRBD2 (5 bases). The CDR3 sequence is 14 residues long. Germline V CDR1 and CDR2: SGHRS, YFSETQ. V gave up 1 base and J gave up 6 bases, with 10 bases separating them. CDR3 nucleotide sequence: TGCGCCAGCAGCTTGCCTAGCAGTTCCGGGGAGCTGTTTTTT. Protein: CASSLPSSSGELFF.

The chain links TRBV7-9 to TRBJ1-1, with D possibly TRBD1 on 6 matching bases. There are 14 residues in the CDR3. V dropped 5 bases and J dropped 4 bases, with 14 bases sitting between them. Germline V gene data show CDR1 as SEHNR and CDR2 as FQNEAQ (reference sequence). The CDR3: CASSRQVEGTEAFF. The CDR3 coding sequence is TGTGCCAGCAGCCGACAGGTAGAGGGCACTGAAGCTTTCTTT.

This chain connects TRBV5-5 to TRBJ1-2, with 10 bases fitting TRBD1. CDR1 and CDR2 from the germline V gene are SGHKS and YYEKEE (reference sequence). The J segment lost 4 bases and the V segment lost 6 bases, leaving 15 bases of the junction unmatched. This CDR3 is built from 17 residues. Written as DNA, the CDR3 is TGTGCCAGCACCGAAACCCCCGGGACAGGGGAAAGCTATGGCTACACCTTC. This encodes CASTETPGTGESYGYTF. Full variable domain (remainder filled in from reference TRBV5-5 and TRBJ1-2): DAGVTQSPTHLIKTRGQQVTLRCSPISGHKSVSWYQQVLGQGPQFIFQYYEKEERGRGNFPDRFSARQFPNYSSELNVNALLLGDSALYLCASTETPGTGESYGYTFGSGTRLTVV.

The chain combines TRBV27 with TRBJ1-5; D remains ambiguous. Trimming cost V 6 bases and J 0 bases, with 18 bases left between them. CDR1 is MNHEY, CDR2 SMNVEV, per germline (reference sequence). This CDR3 comprises 17 residues. In nucleotides, the CDR3 is TGTGCCAGCAGCTCACGAGGGCGAACAAATAGCAATCAGCCCCAGCATTTT. Amino acid sequence: CASSSRGRTNSNQPQHF.

This clone has a single count. The V call is TRBV18, the J call TRBJ2-3; D is possibly TRBD2 (5 bases). Trimming removed 1 base at V and 3 bases at J, with 11 bases between. CDR3 length: 15 amino acids. The V gene's germline CDR1 is KGHSH and CDR2 LQKENI. DNA of the CDR3: TGTGCCAGCTCACCACGGGTGGCGGGTACAGATACGCAGTATTTT. This encodes CASSPRVAGTDTQYF.

A single count supports this clone. The chain employs TRBV5-1 and TRBJ1-1, with 11 bases fitting TRBD1. V was pared by 5 bases and J by 3 bases, with 6 bases of the junction left unmatched. The CDR3 is 15 residues long. Germline V CDR1 and CDR2: SGHRS, YFSETQ. CDR3 DNA sequence: TGCGCCAGCAGGGCCGGGACAGGGGGTGACACTGAAGCTTTCTTT. It translates to CASRAGTGGDTEAFF.

The V call is TRBV24-1, the J call TRBJ1-5, with 10 nucleotides matching TRBD1. The CDR3 length is 16 residues. With 5 bases clipped from V and 0 bases from J, the junction kept 3 bases outside the gene matches. In germline, CDR1 is KGHDR, CDR2 SFDVKD. CDR3 sequence: CATSGGQGGSNQPQHF. CDR3 DNA sequence: TGTGCCACCAGTGGAGGACAGGGGGGTAGCAATCAGCCCCAGCATTTT.

This rearrangement joins TRBV24-1 to TRBJ1-2, with D perhaps matching TRBD1 (5 bases). Germline V gives CDR1 KGHDR, CDR2 SFDVKD. CDR3 length equals 14 residues. V lost 1 base, J lost 6 bases, and 11 bases lay in between. The CDR3 reads CATSDLGRGNGYTF. CDR3 sequence (DNA): TGTGCCACCAGTGATTTAGGGAGGGGAAATGGCTACACCTTC.

The chain combines TRBV6-5 with TRBJ2-7, with TRBD1 matching over 12 bases. CDR1 and CDR2 (germline): MNHEY, SVGAGI. The CDR3 is 16 amino acids. J lost 5 bases, V lost 0 bases, and 5 bases had no gene match. CDR3 residues: CASSYSGQGALNEQYF. In DNA form, the CDR3 reads TGTGCCAGCAGTTACTCGGGACAGGGGGCATTAAACGAGCAGTACTTC.

The V gene is TRBV7-8, the J gene TRBJ2-4; TRBD1 might be the D (6 bases). This CDR3 is built from 14 residues. Germline V gene data show CDR1 as SGHVS and CDR2 as FQNEAQ. Trimming pared 5 bases from V and 1 base from J, leaving 9 bases between. CDR3: CASSLTGAKNIQYF. Written as DNA, the CDR3 is TGTGCCAGCAGCCTGACAGGTGCCAAAAACATTCAGTACTTC.

This chain joins TRBV19 and TRBJ1-3; no clear D gene. The CDR3 is 15 amino acids. Germline CDR1 and CDR2: LNHDA and SQIVND (reference sequence). Trimming removed 3 bases from V and 0 bases from J, with 9 bases in between. The CDR3 coding sequence is TGTGCCAGTAGTATCCTGTTGAGCTCTGGAAACACCATATATTTT. This sequence encodes CASSILLSSGNTIYF.

V gene TRBV7-8 combines with J gene TRBJ1-4; 7 bases align to TRBD1. Germline CDR1 SGHVS, CDR2 FQNEAQ. This CDR3 is built from 16 residues. V lost 0 bases and J lost 5; bases outside the gene matches: 6. CDR3 loop: CASSLAWTGRNEKLFF. In DNA form, the CDR3 reads TGTGCCAGCAGCTTAGCGTGGACAGGAAGAAATGAAAAACTGTTTTTT.

The gene calls are TRBV9 and TRBJ2-2; D is uncertain. V shed 2 bases and J shed 1 base, with 3 bases lying between them. The CDR3 sequence is 13 residues long. The germline CDR1 and CDR2 sequences are SGDLS and YYNGEE. The CDR3 bases are TGTGCCAGCAGCGTCCGGAACACCGGGGAGCTGTTTTTT. This translates into CASSVRNTGELFF.

This chain connects TRBV7-2 to TRBJ1-3; D is unclear. CDR3 length: 12 residues. Trimming removed 1 base at V and 5 bases at J, with 3 bases between. In germline, CDR1 is SGHTA, CDR2 FQGNSA. As DNA, the CDR3 is TGTGCCAGCAGCTTAGACAGAAACACCATATATTTT. It yields the protein CASSLDRNTIYF.

Of note for this clone: The same CDR3 can be traced to other DNA sequences in this sample. The V and J genes are TRBV12-3 or TRBV12-4 and TRBJ2-5, with 7 positions matching TRBD2. V trimming: 3 bases; J trimming: 2 bases; junction bases outside the gene matches: 0. This CDR3 has 13 amino acids. CDR3 amino acids: CASSLGGQETQYF. CDR3 nucleotides: TGTGCCAGCAGTTTGGGGGGGCAAGAGACCCAGTACTTC.

J is TRBJ2-6 and V is TRBV5-8; D perhaps matches TRBD1 (6 bases). The CDR3 is made up of 15 amino acids. The germline V and J ends were trimmed by 3 bases and 4 bases, with 11 bases remaining between them. Germline V lookup: CDR1 SGHTS, CDR2 YDEGEE. This CDR3 reads CASSSRQAGANVLTF. The DNA of the CDR3 is TGTGCCAGCAGCTCCCGACAGGCCGGGGCCAACGTCCTGACTTTC.

J is TRBJ1-1 and V is TRBV3-1 (or the pseudogene TRBV3-2); 11 positions agree with TRBD1. J lost 1 base, V lost 1 base, and 8 bases had no gene match. The CDR3 runs 18 residues. Germline V gene sequence: CDR1 LGHDT, CDR2 YNNKEL (reference sequence). The DNA of the CDR3 is TGTGCCAGCAGCCAAGCGGGACAGGGGGAGGGAGAGAACACTGAAGCTTTCTTT. It translates to CASSQAGQGEGENTEAFF.

This chain joins TRBV3-1 (or the pseudogene TRBV3-2) and TRBJ2-1, with D perhaps matching TRBD2 (6 bases). The V gene lost 2 bases and the J gene lost 10 bases, with 9 bases spanning the gap. The V gene's germline CDR1 is LGHDT and CDR2 YNNKEL (reference sequence). This CDR3 has 12 residues. CDR3 loop: CASSQRGGEQFF. In nucleotides, the CDR3 is TGTGCCAGCAGCCAAAGAGGAGGGGAGCAGTTCTTC.

The chain links TRBV3-1 (or the pseudogene TRBV3-2) to TRBJ2-6, with D possibly matching TRBD1 (6 bases). The CDR3 is 16 amino acids. V dropped 4 bases and J dropped 2 bases, with 12 bases sitting between them. The V gene's germline CDR1 is LGHDT and CDR2 YNNKEL (reference sequence). The CDR3 DNA follows: TGTGCCAGCAGCCCACCTAACAGGGCTGGGGCCAACGTCCTGACTTTC. Protein: CASSPPNRAGANVLTF.

This clone was seen just once. The rearrangement links TRBV7-6 to TRBJ1-1, with 7 bases aligning to TRBD1. This CDR3 spans 14 amino acids. V lost 3 bases, J lost 4 bases, and 5 bases stayed unmatched. Germline V gene lookup returns CDR1 SGHVS and CDR2 FNYEAQ. This chain's CDR3 is CASSFGRGATEAFF. As DNA, the CDR3 is TGTGCCAGCAGCTTTGGCAGGGGGGCCACTGAAGCTTTCTTT.